The text below deals with one T cell receptor (beta chain). Its matching antigen is unknown. The sample originates from a study of T cell responses to AZD1222 COVID-19 vaccine. About the study: Researchers grouped second doses given at about 4 or about 12 weeks into one pool. Broader study findings: Spike-specific TCR breadth and depth rose after two AZD1222 doses. Baseline seropositivity characterized only six AZD1222 recipients. Females made up more of the donors, who were largely white British, and clonal diversity may have come out too low.

The CDR3 runs 14 residues. V was pared by 5 bases and J by 10 bases, with 9 bases of the junction left unmatched. Germline values: CDR1 SGHAT, CDR2 FQNNGV. Clones were sequenced by immunoSEQ multiplex PCR, and TCRdb holds only the in-frame ones, with some missing. The sample carries 99,000 or so clones, 82% recorded once. J is TRBJ2-1 and V is TRBV11-2; TRBD1 aligns across 9 bases. The sequence derives from an adult in good health. This specimen consisted of peripheral blood, obtained on day 0 of AZD1222 vaccination. The CDR3 sequence is CASSLDRGRVEQFF. The CDR3 bases are TGTGCCAGCAGCCTGGACAGGGGAAGAGTGGAGCAGTTCTTC.